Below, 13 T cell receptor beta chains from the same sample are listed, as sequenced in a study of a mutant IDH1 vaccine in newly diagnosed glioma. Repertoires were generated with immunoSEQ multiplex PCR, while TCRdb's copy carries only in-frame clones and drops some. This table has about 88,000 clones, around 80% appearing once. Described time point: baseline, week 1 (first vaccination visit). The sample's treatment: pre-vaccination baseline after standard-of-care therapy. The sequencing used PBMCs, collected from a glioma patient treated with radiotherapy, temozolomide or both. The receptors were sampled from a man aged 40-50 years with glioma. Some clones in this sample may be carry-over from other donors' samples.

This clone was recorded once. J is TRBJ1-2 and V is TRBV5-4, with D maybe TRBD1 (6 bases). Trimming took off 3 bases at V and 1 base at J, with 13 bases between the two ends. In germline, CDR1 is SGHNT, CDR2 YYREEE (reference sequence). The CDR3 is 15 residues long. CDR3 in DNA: TGTGCCAGCAGCTCGAAGACAGGCAATAACTATGGCTACACCTTC. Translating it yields CASSSKTGNNYGYTF.

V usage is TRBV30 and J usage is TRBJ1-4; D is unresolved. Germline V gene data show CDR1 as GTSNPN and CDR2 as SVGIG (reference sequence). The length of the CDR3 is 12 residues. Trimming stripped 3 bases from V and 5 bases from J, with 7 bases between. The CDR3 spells CAWSLQNEKLFF. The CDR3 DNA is TGTGCCTGGAGCTTACAGAATGAAAAACTGTTTTTT.

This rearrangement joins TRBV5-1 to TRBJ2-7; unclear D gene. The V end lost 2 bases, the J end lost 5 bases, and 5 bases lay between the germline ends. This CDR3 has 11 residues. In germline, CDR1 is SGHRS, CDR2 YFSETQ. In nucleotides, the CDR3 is TGCGCCAGCAGCTTCCGCGACGAGCAGTACTTC. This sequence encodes CASSFRDEQYF.

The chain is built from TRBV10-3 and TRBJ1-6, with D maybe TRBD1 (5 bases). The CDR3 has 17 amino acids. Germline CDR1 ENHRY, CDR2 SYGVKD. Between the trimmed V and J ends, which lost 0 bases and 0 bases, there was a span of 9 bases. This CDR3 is CAISESRGSSYNSPLHF. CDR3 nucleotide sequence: TGTGCCATCAGTGAGTCTAGGGGAAGCTCCTATAATTCACCCCTCCACTTT.

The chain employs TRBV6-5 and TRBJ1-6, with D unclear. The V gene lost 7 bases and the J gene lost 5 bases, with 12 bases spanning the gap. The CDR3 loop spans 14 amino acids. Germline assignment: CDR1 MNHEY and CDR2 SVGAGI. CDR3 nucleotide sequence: TGTGCCAGCACATCACCAAGGGATAATTCACCCCTCCACTTT. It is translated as CASTSPRDNSPLHF.

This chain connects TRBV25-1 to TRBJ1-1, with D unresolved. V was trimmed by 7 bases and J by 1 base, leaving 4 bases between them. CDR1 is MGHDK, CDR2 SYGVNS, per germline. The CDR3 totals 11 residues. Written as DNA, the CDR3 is TGTGCCAGCATCAGGAACACTGAAGCTTTCTTT. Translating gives CASIRNTEAFF.

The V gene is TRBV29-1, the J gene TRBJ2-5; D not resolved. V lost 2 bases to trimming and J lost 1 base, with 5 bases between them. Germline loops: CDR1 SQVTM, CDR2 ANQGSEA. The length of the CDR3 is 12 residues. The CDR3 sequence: CSVEHLQETQYF. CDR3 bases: TGCAGCGTTGAACACCTCCAAGAGACCCAGTACTTC.

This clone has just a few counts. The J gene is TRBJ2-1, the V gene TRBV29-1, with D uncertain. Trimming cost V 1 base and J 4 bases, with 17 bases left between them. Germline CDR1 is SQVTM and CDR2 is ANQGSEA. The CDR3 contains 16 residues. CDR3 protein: CSVEVVGASIYNEQFF. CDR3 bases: TGCAGCGTTGAAGTAGTGGGCGCCTCCATATACAATGAGCAGTTCTTC.

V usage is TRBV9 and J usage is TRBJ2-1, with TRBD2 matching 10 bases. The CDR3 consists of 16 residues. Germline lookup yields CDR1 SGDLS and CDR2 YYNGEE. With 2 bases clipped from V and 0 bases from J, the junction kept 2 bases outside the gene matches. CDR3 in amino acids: CASSVIAGGSYNEQFF. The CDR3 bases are TGTGCCAGCAGCGTCATAGCGGGGGGCTCCTACAATGAGCAGTTCTTC.

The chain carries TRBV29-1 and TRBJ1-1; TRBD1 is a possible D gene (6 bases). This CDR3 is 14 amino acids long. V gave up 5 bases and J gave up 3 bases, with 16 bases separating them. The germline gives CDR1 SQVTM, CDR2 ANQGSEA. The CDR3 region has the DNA TGCAGCGTTCCACTACAGGGTCCCGACACTGAAGCTTTCTTT. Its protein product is CSVPLQGPDTEAFF.

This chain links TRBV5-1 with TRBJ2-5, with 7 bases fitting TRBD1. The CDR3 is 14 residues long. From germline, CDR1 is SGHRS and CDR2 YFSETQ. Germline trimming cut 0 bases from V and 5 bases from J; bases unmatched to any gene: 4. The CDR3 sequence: CASSLDRGSETQYF. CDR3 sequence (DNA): TGCGCCAGCAGCTTGGACAGGGGCAGTGAGACCCAGTACTTC.

The CDR3 nucleotides read TGTGCCAGCAGTTACTCTCAGGGGAACACTGAAGCTTTCTTT. Amino acid sequence: CASSYSQGNTEAFF. The chain employs TRBV6-5 and TRBJ1-1; weak D call: TRBD1 (5 bases). CDR1 and CDR2 from the germline V gene are MNHEY and SVGAGI. V was shortened by 0 bases and J by 1 base, with 6 bases between the two germline ends. The CDR3 totals 14 residues.

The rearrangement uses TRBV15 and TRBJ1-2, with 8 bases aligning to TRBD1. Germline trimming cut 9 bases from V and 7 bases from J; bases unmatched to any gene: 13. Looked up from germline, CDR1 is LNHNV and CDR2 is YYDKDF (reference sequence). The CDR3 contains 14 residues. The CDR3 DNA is TGTGCCACTACAAAGGACAGGGAGAGTGGTGGCTACACCTTC. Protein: CATTKDRESGGYTF.